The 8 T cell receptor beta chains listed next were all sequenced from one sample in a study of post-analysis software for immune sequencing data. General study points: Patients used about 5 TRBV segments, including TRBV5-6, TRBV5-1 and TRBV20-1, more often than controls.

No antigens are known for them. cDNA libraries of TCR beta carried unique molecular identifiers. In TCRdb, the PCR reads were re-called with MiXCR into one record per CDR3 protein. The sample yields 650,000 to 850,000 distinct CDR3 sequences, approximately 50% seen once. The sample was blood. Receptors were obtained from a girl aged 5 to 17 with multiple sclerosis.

The CDR3 loop is CASSLWAGRPIETQYF. The CDR3 DNA is TGCGCCAGCAGCTTGTGGGCAGGGAGACCAATCGAGACCCAGTACTTC. The chain links TRBV5-1 to TRBJ2-5; D assignment may be TRBD1 or TRBD2 (5 bases each). The V gene's germline CDR1 is SGHRS and CDR2 YFSETQ. The CDR3 totals 16 residues. Trimming stripped 1 base from V and 5 bases from J, with 18 bases between. Supplemented by reference TRBV5-1 and TRBJ2-5, the full variable domain reads KAGVTQTPRYLIKTRGQQVTLSCSPISGHRSVSWYQQTPGQGLQFLFEYFSETQRNKGNFPGRFSGRQFSNSRSEMNVSTLELGDSALYLCASSLWAGRPIETQYFGPGTRLLVL.

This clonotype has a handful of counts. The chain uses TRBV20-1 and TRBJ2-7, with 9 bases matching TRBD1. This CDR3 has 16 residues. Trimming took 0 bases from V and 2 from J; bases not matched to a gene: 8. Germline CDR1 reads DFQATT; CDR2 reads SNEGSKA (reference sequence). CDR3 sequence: CSARDQSGTGPYEQYF. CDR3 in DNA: TGCAGTGCTAGAGATCAATCCGGGACAGGGCCCTACGAGCAGTACTTC.

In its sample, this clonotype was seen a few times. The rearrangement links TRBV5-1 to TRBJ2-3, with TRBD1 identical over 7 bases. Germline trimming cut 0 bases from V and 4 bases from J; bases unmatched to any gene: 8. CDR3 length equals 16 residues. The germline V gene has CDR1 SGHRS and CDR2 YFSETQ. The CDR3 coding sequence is TGCGCCAGCAGCTTGGCCAACAGGGGAAAGGCAGATACGCAGTATTTT. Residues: CASSLANRGKADTQYF. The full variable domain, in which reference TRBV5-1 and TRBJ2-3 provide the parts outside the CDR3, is KAGVTQTPRYLIKTRGQQVTLSCSPISGHRSVSWYQQTPGQGLQFLFEYFSETQRNKGNFPGRFSGRQFSNSRSEMNVSTLELGDSALYLCASSLANRGKADTQYFGPGTRLTVL.

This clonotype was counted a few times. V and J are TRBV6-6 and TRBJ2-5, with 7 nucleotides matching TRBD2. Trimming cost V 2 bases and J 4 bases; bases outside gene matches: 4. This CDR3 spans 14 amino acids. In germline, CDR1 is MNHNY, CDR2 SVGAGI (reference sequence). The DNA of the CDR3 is TGTGCCAGCAGTTACATGGGCGGGGGAGAGACCCAGTACTTC. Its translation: CASSYMGGGETQYF.

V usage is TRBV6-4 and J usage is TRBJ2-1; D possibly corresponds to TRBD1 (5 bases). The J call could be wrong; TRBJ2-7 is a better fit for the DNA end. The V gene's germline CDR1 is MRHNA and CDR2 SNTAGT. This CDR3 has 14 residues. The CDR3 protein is CASSFDRSYNEQYF. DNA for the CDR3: TGTGCCAGCAGTTTTGACAGATCCTACAATGAGCAGTACTTC.

The CDR3 DNA sequence: TGTGCCAGCAGTTACGTGGCGGGAGTAGAGACCCAGTACTTC. It codes for CASSYVAGVETQYF. The chain employs TRBV6-5 and TRBJ2-5; 7 bases fit TRBD2. CDR3 length: 14 residues. V gave up 2 bases and J gave up 4 bases; unmatched junction bases: 4. From germline, CDR1 is MNHEY and CDR2 SVGAGI.

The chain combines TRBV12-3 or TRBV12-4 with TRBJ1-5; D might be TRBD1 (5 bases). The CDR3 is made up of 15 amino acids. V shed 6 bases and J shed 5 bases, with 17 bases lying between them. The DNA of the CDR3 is TGTGCCAGCAGGGAGCCGGGACTTATCGATCAGCCCCAGCATTTT. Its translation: CASREPGLIDQPQHF.

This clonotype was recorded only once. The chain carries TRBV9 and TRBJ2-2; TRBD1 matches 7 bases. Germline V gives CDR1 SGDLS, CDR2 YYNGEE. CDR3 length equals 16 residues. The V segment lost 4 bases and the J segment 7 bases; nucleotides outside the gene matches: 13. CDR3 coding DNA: TGTGCCAGCAGCAACAGGGGTCTCCCCTTCGGCGGGGAGCTGTTTTTT. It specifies CASSNRGLPFGGELFF.